One sample yielded the 8 T cell receptor beta chains listed below, sequenced in a study of T cells in Graves' hyperthyroidism and ophthalmopathy. Amplified TCR beta CDR3 regions came from RNA transcripts. The TCR CDR3 was amplified in a first-round RT-PCR using the HTBI primer set. TCRdb independently ran MiXCR on the multiplex PCR reads; one entry per CDR3 protein. The data show under 600,000 distinct CDR3 sequences, about a sixth seen once. Sequencing was carried out using blood. All receptors derive from a woman aged 40 to 49 with Graves' ophthalmopathy.

J is TRBJ1-6 and V is TRBV5-1, with D unresolved. This CDR3 region has 15 residues. Germline CDR1 and CDR2: SGHRS and YFSETQ. Trimming pared 0 bases from V and 4 bases from J, leaving 8 bases between. Here the CDR3 DNA reads TGCGCCAGCAGCTTGGCCGAGGCTTATAATTCACCCCTCCACTTT. As protein: CASSLAEAYNSPLHF.

The table lists this clonotype with a few counts. This chain joins TRBV5-1 and TRBJ1-3; no clear D. Germline V gives CDR1 SGHRS, CDR2 YFSETQ. The CDR3 totals 16 residues. V was trimmed by 0 bases and J by 0 bases, leaving 10 bases between them. The CDR3 DNA reads TGCGCCAGCAGCTTGGCGGGGATTCTCTCTGGAAACACCATATATTTT. Encoded protein: CASSLAGILSGNTIYF.

CDR3 amino acids: CASSVGDDSGTEAFF. In DNA form, the CDR3 reads TGTGCCAGCAGCGTAGGGGACGATTCCGGCACTGAAGCTTTCTTT. The chain joins TRBV9 to TRBJ1-1; TRBD1 is a possible D gene (5 bases). V was clipped by 0 bases and J by 4 bases, with 13 bases between them. This CDR3 has 15 residues. Germline CDR1 SGDLS, CDR2 YYNGEE.

The genes are TRBV20-1 and TRBJ2-1; 9 bases match TRBD1. Per germline, CDR1 DFQATT and CDR2 SNEGSKA (reference sequence). Trimming at V came to 5 bases and at J to 4 bases, leaving 9 bases not matched to a gene. The CDR3 is 15 amino acids. The CDR3, as DNA: TGCAGTGCTGGTGGACAGGGGATGATATACAATGAGCAGTTCTTC. Translating gives CSAGGQGMIYNEQFF.

This clonotype turned up a few times. This rearrangement joins TRBV5-4 to TRBJ2-2; D possibly corresponds to TRBD2 (7 bases). The CDR3 totals 14 residues. Between the trimmed V and J ends, which lost 4 bases and 7 bases, there was a span of 14 bases. Per germline, CDR1 SGHNT and CDR2 YYREEE (reference sequence). CDR3 sequence reads: CASSLGGAYGELFF. For the CDR3, the DNA is TGTGCCAGCAGCCTTGGGGGGGCATACGGGGAGCTGTTTTTT.

This clonotype was detected many times. The chain is built from TRBV2 and TRBJ2-3, with a possible D match to TRBD2 (6 bases). Germline CDR1 reads SNHLY; CDR2 reads FYNNEI. This CDR3 spans 16 amino acids. V was trimmed by 6 bases and J by 2 bases, leaving 18 bases between them. The CDR3 DNA is TGTGCCAGCAGCGCGGGACTCCTCCTCATCACAGATACGCAGTATTTT. Protein: CASSAGLLLITDTQYF.

There are many counts of this clonotype. V and J are TRBV12-3 or TRBV12-4 and TRBJ1-5; the D gene is possibly TRBD1 (5 bases). V lost 4 bases and J 0 bases, leaving 10 bases between the germline ends. CDR3 length: 15 amino acids. The CDR3 DNA reads as TGTGCCAGCAGTTCCCGGGGCTCTAGCAATCAGCCCCAGCATTTT. It specifies CASSSRGSSNQPQHF.

CDR3 in DNA: TGTGCCAGCAGTGAAGAAGCGGGGCGTGGGACAGATACGCAGTATTTT. It translates to CASSEEAGRGTDTQYF. The chain uses TRBV6-4 and TRBJ2-3, with 7 bases lining up with TRBD2. V lost 3 bases, J lost 3 bases, and 9 bases stayed unmatched. The CDR3 is 16 residues long. CDR1 and CDR2 from the germline V gene are MRHNA and SNTAGT.